This TCR beta chain was sequenced in a study of early T cells in non-severe SARS-CoV-2 infection. Study in general: Investigators sequenced bulk RNA drawn from unsorted whole blood, and chains remained unpaired.

This clonotype was detected many times. After removal of 4 bases from V and 0 bases from J, the junction contained 9 bases not matched to a gene. Germline V gene lookup returns CDR1 SGHVS and CDR2 FNYEAQ. The CDR3 totals 18 residues. Attachment of unique molecular identifiers was made to individual cDNA molecules. Via MiXCR, TCRdb re-called the 5' RACE reads, giving one row per CDR3 protein. The table includes tens of thousands of distinct CDR3 sequences, over 9% detected once. The chain recombines TRBV7-6 with TRBJ2-6; 7 bases align to TRBD1. The receptor was derived from an adult who was a healthcare worker with PCR-confirmed SARS-CoV-2 infection or an uninfected control (not recorded which). The sample was whole blood. The CDR3 protein is CASSSPDRANSGANVLTF. The CDR3 DNA sequence: TGTGCCAGCAGCTCTCCAGACAGGGCCAACTCTGGGGCCAACGTCCTGACTTTC.